Shown below are 7 T cell receptor beta chains from a single sample sequenced in a study of identifying expanded T cells in peripheral blood. Only in-frame clones appear in the TCRdb table, and some are missing; sequencing was by immunoSEQ multiplex PCR. The table includes 100,000 to 150,000 clones, about 80% detected once. The sequenced material came from blood. All receptors come from a person aged 18-69 years in good health.

The chain has TRBV7-2 and TRBJ2-1; perhaps TRBD1 as D (6 bases). V was clipped by 2 bases and J by 3 bases, with 11 bases between them. Germline V CDR1 and CDR2: SGHTA, FQGNSA. CDR3 length equals 15 residues. The CDR3 region has the DNA TGTGCCAGCAGCTTATCCACAGGGAACTACAATGAGCAGTTCTTC. Translated: CASSLSTGNYNEQFF.

V gene TRBV2 combines with J gene TRBJ1-1; D gene uncertain. V was shortened by 6 bases and J by 2 bases, with 7 bases between the two germline ends. The CDR3 covers 12 residues. In germline, CDR1 is SNHLY, CDR2 FYNNEI. Here the CDR3 DNA reads TGTGCCAGCAGGACCACAAACACTGAAGCTTTCTTT. It translates to CASRTTNTEAFF. The complete variable domain, with remaining parts taken from reference TRBV2 and TRBJ1-1, reads EPEVTQTPSHQVTQMGQEVILRCVPISNHLYFYWYRQILGQKVEFLVSFYNNEISEKSEIFDDQFSVERPDGSNFTLKIRSTKLEDSAMYFCASRTTNTEAFFGQGTRLTVV.

Here the CDR3 reads CASSLTLGADTQYF. CDR3 nucleotides: TGTGCCAGCAGTTTAACGTTGGGCGCAGATACGCAGTATTTT. V usage is TRBV27 and J usage is TRBJ2-3; no firm D call. V dropped 2 bases and J dropped 4 bases, with 10 bases sitting between them. This CDR3 is built from 14 residues. Germline CDR1 MNHEY, CDR2 SMNVEV (reference sequence).

This chain joins TRBV4-1 and TRBJ2-7; tentative D call: TRBD1 (5 bases). The germline gives CDR1 MGHRA, CDR2 YSYEKL. This CDR3 region has 16 residues. Trimming shortened V by 3 bases and J by 4 bases, and 19 bases separated the two germline ends. CDR3: CASSQGQGLDWYEQYF. The CDR3 DNA sequence: TGCGCCAGCAGCCAGGGCCAGGGATTGGATTGGTACGAGCAGTACTTC.

This rearrangement joins TRBV7-7 to TRBJ2-3; no definite D call. This CDR3 spans 13 amino acids. Germline values: CDR1 SSHAT, CDR2 FNYEAQ (reference sequence). V was trimmed by 4 bases and J by 4 bases, leaving 9 bases between them. Here the CDR3 DNA reads TGTGCCAGCAGCTCGGGCCGTTCAGATACGCAGTATTTT. Protein product: CASSSGRSDTQYF.

This sequence joins TRBV6-5 and TRBJ1-1; no clear D gene. The CDR3 is 15 residues long. The V and J ends lost 7 bases and 0 bases respectively, with 15 bases between them. Germline V CDR1 and CDR2: MNHEY, SVGAGI. The CDR3 DNA reads as TGTGCCAGCACGAGGGCAGCCACCATGAACACTGAAGCTTTCTTT. As protein: CASTRAATMNTEAFF.

CDR3 nucleotide sequence: TGTGCCAGCAGCCTGGATGGCACTGAAGCTTTCTTT. This encodes CASSLDGTEAFF. V gene TRBV5-8 combines with J gene TRBJ1-1; D gene uncertain. The V and J ends lost 4 bases and 4 bases respectively, with 8 bases between them. Germline V gene data show CDR1 as SGHTS and CDR2 as YDEGEE. The CDR3 spans 12 residues.